The TCR beta chain described here comes from a study of lymphopenia after photon versus proton radiotherapy. The table came from immunoSEQ multiplex PCR; TCRdb's copy has only in-frame clones and leaves some out. The table includes 52,000 or so clones, more than 85% detected once. CDR3 length equals 17 residues. In germline, CDR1 is SGHTA, CDR2 FQGNSA. V shed 0 bases, J shed 4 bases, and the junction held 9 bases outside the gene matches. This specimen consisted of peripheral blood, obtained from a patient treated with photon-based radiotherapy. The source of this sequence is a woman aged 40 to 55 with cholangiocarcinoma. The chain employs TRBV7-2 and TRBJ2-5; TRBD2 aligns across 9 bases. The CDR3 loop reads CASSLAPVSGRRETQYF. In DNA form, the CDR3 reads TGTGCCAGCAGCTTAGCCCCGGTAAGCGGGAGGAGAGAGACCCAGTACTTC.